Listed here are 4 T cell receptor beta chains from one sample, sequenced in a study of PD-1 blockade in mismatch repair-deficient tumors. Libraries were prepared by immunoSEQ multiplex PCR; TCRdb keeps only in-frame clonotypes and omits some of them. The profile shows some 110,000 clones, roughly 80% of them singletons. The starting material was peripheral blood, obtained approximately 64 weeks after starting pembrolizumab. The receptors derive from an adult with mismatch repair-deficient cancer.

The CDR3 region is CASRRTGSGQPQHF. The DNA of the CDR3 is TGTGCCAGCAGAAGGACAGGGTCCGGTCAGCCCCAGCATTTT. The rearrangement uses TRBV6-5 and TRBJ1-5, with 8 nucleotides matching TRBD1. Unmatched junction bases numbered 7, after V lost 6 bases and J lost 6 bases. Germline loops: CDR1 MNHEY, CDR2 SVGAGI. CDR3 length equals 14 residues.

This clone was seen once. The V gene is TRBV5-6, the J gene TRBJ1-1; D not resolved. This CDR3 has 13 residues. V was shortened by 0 bases and J by 8 bases, with 11 bases between the two germline ends. Germline V gene sequence: CDR1 SGHDT, CDR2 YYEEEE. The CDR3, as DNA: TGTGCCAGCAGCTTGGGATCATCGGCCGAAGCTTTCTTT. Translating gives CASSLGSSAEAFF.

This chain connects TRBV19 to TRBJ2-1, with 13 positions matching TRBD2. Germline V gene sequence: CDR1 LNHDA, CDR2 SQIVND (reference sequence). This CDR3 has 18 amino acids. The trim removed 5 bases at V and 7 bases at J, leaving 14 bases unmatched. In DNA form, the CDR3 reads TGTGCCAGTAGTTACCCCACTAGCGGGAGGGCCATTGGTAATGAGCAGTTCTTC. It yields the protein CASSYPTSGRAIGNEQFF.

The chain links TRBV7-8 to TRBJ2-7, with 7 bases lining up with TRBD1. The trim removed 3 bases at V and 2 bases at J, leaving 7 bases unmatched. CDR1 SGHVS and CDR2 FQNEAQ come from the germline V gene. This CDR3 is 15 amino acids long. CDR3 loop: CASSFGTERTYEQYF. The DNA for the CDR3 is TGTGCCAGCAGCTTCGGGACAGAAAGAACCTACGAGCAGTACTTC.